A selection of T cell receptor beta chains follows, all from one sample in a study of siplizumab effects on memory and regulatory T cells. Produced via immunoSEQ multiplex PCR; TCRdb's table is partial and in-frame only. The sample shows 100,000 to 120,000 clones, 80% to 95% of them seen only once. Sequencing used CD4+ T cells sorted from blood. Receptor source: a human donor in good health. The CDR3 runs from the conserved cysteine through the conserved F or W. Fields, in order: J gene, V gene, D gene, clone size, CDR3 protein, CDR3 DNA. A D gene is named only where the DNA matches it firmly. Clone size is given for some rows only: seen once, a few or many times, or a class if the clone is expanded.

TRBJ2-7	TRBV6-5	TRBD1	.	CASSSLGTGAYEQYF	TGTGCCAGCAGTTCCCTGGGGACAGGGGCCTACGAGCAGTACTTC
TRBJ2-1	TRBV6-5	.	.	CASSYRIGSEQFF	TGTGCCAGCAGTTACCGGATAGGTAGTGAGCAGTTCTTC
TRBJ2-5	TRBV11-2	.	.	CASSPYGQETQYF	TGTGCCAGCAGCCCTTATGGTCAAGAGACCCAGTACTTC
TRBJ2-6	TRBV19	.	.	CASRPQGPLRLYPGANVLTF	TGTGCCAGTAGGCCACAGGGCCCTCTTCGCCTTTACCCTGGGGCCAACGTCCTGACTTTC
TRBJ2-2	TRBV7-7	TRBD1	.	CASSPTGGEGTGELFF	TGTGCCAGCAGCCCAACAGGGGGCGAGGGCACCGGGGAGCTGTTTTTT
TRBJ2-1	TRBV11-2	TRBD1	.	CASSQRDRINEQFF	TGTGCCAGCAGCCAAAGGGACAGGATCAATGAGCAGTTCTTC
TRBJ2-7	TRBV7-2	.	.	CASSPEAGRYGEQYF	TGTGCCAGCAGCCCGGAGGCAGGCCGATACGGGGAGCAGTACTTC
TRBJ1-1	TRBV30	.	once	CAWRAGKRTEAFF	TGTGCCTGGAGAGCAGGGAAGAGAACTGAAGCTTTCTTT
TRBJ2-3	TRBV27	TRBD2	.	CASSGLAGYTDTQYF	TGTGCCAGCAGTGGACTAGCGGGGTATACAGATACGCAGTATTTT
TRBJ2-4	TRBV2	.	.	CASGGSGGAIAKNIQYF	TGTGCCAGCGGGGGAAGTGGCGGAGCTATAGCCAAAAACATTCAGTACTTC
TRBJ2-5	TRBV25-1	.	.	CASSGEETQYF	TGTGCCAGCAGTGGGGAAGAGACCCAGTACTTC
TRBJ1-1	TRBV7-2	.	few	CASSLVQGGTEAFF	TGTGCCAGCAGCTTAGTTCAGGGAGGGACTGAAGCTTTCTTT
TRBJ2-2	TRBV5-6	.	once	CASSLNRELFF	TGTGCCAGCAGCCTAAACAGGGAGCTGTTTTTT
TRBJ2-1	TRBV7-9	.	few	CASSLPRRMGNEQFF	TGTGCCAGCAGCCTTCCGCGGAGGATGGGGAATGAGCAGTTCTTC
TRBJ1-1	TRBV29-1	.	.	CSVERRGDTEAFF	TGCAGCGTTGAACGACGCGGAGACACTGAAGCTTTCTTT
TRBJ2-7	TRBV7-8	.	.	CASSLTPQNYEQYF	TGTGCCAGCAGCTTGACTCCCCAGAACTACGAGCAGTACTTC
TRBJ1-4	TRBV28	TRBD1	.	CASSPRTGYREKLFF	TGTGCCAGCAGTCCACGGACAGGGTACCGTGAAAAACTGTTTTTT
TRBJ1-2	TRBV19	.	.	CASSKGLERNGYTF	TGTGCCAGTAGTAAGGGCCTCGAGAGGAATGGCTACACCTTC
TRBJ2-5	TRBV5-1	TRBD2	.	CASSFMTSGGRETQYF	TGCGCCAGCAGCTTTATGACTAGCGGGGGCCGGGAGACCCAGTACTTC
TRBJ1-5	TRBV2	.	.	CASSDLTGGNQPQHF	TGTGCCAGCAGTGACCTGACAGGCGGAAATCAGCCCCAGCATTTT
TRBJ2-1	TRBV5-1	TRBD2	.	CASSLTSGPYNEQFF	TGCGCCAGCAGCTTGACTAGCGGACCTTACAATGAGCAGTTCTTC
TRBJ2-4	TRBV4-2	TRBD1	.	CASSPQGQGNIQYF	TGTGCCAGCAGCCCTCAGGGACAGGGTAACATTCAGTACTTC
TRBJ2-3	TRBV2	.	once	CASSDLLTKEKDTQYF	TGTGCCAGCAGTGACCTTTTGACTAAAGAGAAAGATACGCAGTATTTT
TRBJ2-1	TRBV19	.	.	CASSNYGYNEQFF	TGTGCCAGTAGTAATTACGGCTACAATGAGCAGTTCTTC
TRBJ2-1	TRBV7-6	TRBD1	.	CASSLGFTPGTGGNEQFF	TGTGCCAGCAGCTTAGGCTTTACTCCCGGGACAGGGGGCAATGAGCAGTTCTTC
TRBJ2-7	TRBV6-1	.	medium-sized	CASAIDGTYEQYF	TGTGCCAGCGCAATCGACGGTACCTACGAGCAGTACTTC
TRBJ2-1	TRBV5-6	TRBD1	once	CASSPDRVNEQFF	TGTGCCAGCAGCCCCGACAGGGTCAATGAGCAGTTCTTC